A selection of T cell receptor beta chains follows, all from one sample in a study of shared clonotypes between healthy human individuals. Sequenced by immunoSEQ multiplex PCR; TCRdb stores in-frame clones only, minus some. This sample has about 1.1 million clones, with about 80% found just once. The specimen was memory CD4+ T cells from PBMCs. The receptors come from a man aged 18 to 30 in good health. Some clones in this sample may be carry-over from other donors' samples. CDR3s leave out the opening cysteine and the closing phenylalanine or tryptophan. The order of the fields is CDR3 protein, V gene, J gene.

ASYYSRGFTDTQY	TRBV27	TRBJ2-3
ASTSTARGYT	TRBV28	TRBJ1-2
ASRLAGGGYEQY	TRBV6-4	TRBJ2-7
ASSSPGQGPSAGANVLT	TRBV28	TRBJ2-6
ASSLFGGAMNTEAF	TRBV27	TRBJ1-1
ASNRLPQETQY	TRBV2	TRBJ2-5
ASSLRGPSTDTQY	TRBV7-3	TRBJ2-3
ASSFDRGQYNEQF	TRBV7-8	TRBJ2-1
AIRPGGFYEQY	TRBV10-3	TRBJ2-7
ASSFDSYYEQY	TRBV11-2	TRBJ2-7
ASSLSVSAYEQY	TRBV5-5	TRBJ2-7
ASSQGSGLYEQY	TRBV4-2	TRBJ2-7
ASSYSGDGREY	TRBV6-5	TRBJ2-7
ASSRVAGVSKPEQY	TRBV19	TRBJ2-7
ASSPTVRSYEQY	TRBV7-2	TRBJ2-7
ASSLEAGDLAYT	TRBV5-1	TRBJ1-2
ASSLAATEFYGYT	TRBV5-4	TRBJ1-2
ASSLTGISYEQY	TRBV7-2	TRBJ2-7
ASSNGVDGWTSTDTQY	TRBV11-1	TRBJ2-3
ASSVAHTTDTQY	TRBV9	TRBJ2-3
ASSQEPGRGYNEQF	TRBV4-3	TRBJ2-1
ASSTGTGSYEQY	TRBV19	TRBJ2-7
ASSGTTGGYQQF	TRBV9	TRBJ2-1
ASSPFSLTGGIYEQF	TRBV18	TRBJ2-1
ASSLQSSGVPSTDTQY	TRBV18	TRBJ2-3
ASSIVAGGSDEQF	TRBV19	TRBJ2-1
ASSLAITGGEQF	TRBV11-2	TRBJ2-1
ATNGGGPYEQY	TRBV28	TRBJ2-7
AISESTAGSTYEQY	TRBV10-3	TRBJ2-7
ASSLTGANVLT	TRBV28	TRBJ2-6
ASSYLGGGNTEAF	TRBV6-5	TRBJ1-1
ASSLGAGGPIGYEQY	TRBV5-1	TRBJ2-7
ASSLRGRNNEQF	TRBV7-6	TRBJ2-1
ASRLAGVSSYNEQF	TRBV28	TRBJ2-1
ASRLGWTPGPYEQY	TRBV12-2	TRBJ2-7
ASIPQSSGYEQF	TRBV2	TRBJ2-1
ASTDQGGAEAF	TRBV6-6	TRBJ1-1
ASSAGSGANVLT	TRBV5-4	TRBJ2-6
ASNLRTGSGEQY	TRBV2	TRBJ2-7
ASSEVGGRGTQY	TRBV2	TRBJ2-5
ASTAGRELF	TRBV7-2	TRBJ2-2
ASSLESGGTYEQY	TRBV7-2	TRBJ2-7
ASRSLGDYEQY	TRBV6-1	TRBJ2-7
ASSYGAGYGYT	TRBV6-5	TRBJ1-2
AWKRTDRGGEKLF	TRBV30	TRBJ1-4
ASSISGSHYGYT	TRBV19	TRBJ1-2
ASSAPNHEQY	TRBV6-6	.
ASSLRGGNTEAF	TRBV4-3	TRBJ1-1
ASSLSVIGTYEQY	TRBV27	TRBJ2-7
ASSLWTGNTEAF	TRBV7-2	TRBJ1-1